These T cell receptor beta chains were read from a single sample in a study of CD8 T cells in Susac syndrome. TCRdb re-analysed the immunoSEQ multiplex PCR reads in MiXCR, keeping a single row per CDR3 protein. The sample yields 300,000 or so distinct CDR3 sequences, 92% seen once. Sequenced input: CD4+ T cells from PBMCs. The receptors were gathered from a human donor with multiple sclerosis. Each CDR3 is given with its conserved first and last residue. The D gene is left open where the match is weak. Part of the rows lack a size; the others show once, few, many or a class for expanded clones.

v_call	clone_size	j_call	d_call	cdr3_nt	cdr3_aa
TRBV5-8	-	TRBJ1-1	TRBD1	TGTGCCAGCAGCCTGACAGGGGGGTCATGGAACACTGAAGCTTTCTTT	CASSLTGGSWNTEAFF
TRBV27	-	TRBJ2-7	-	TGTGCCAGCAGTTTATCGTTCCGGGGGTCCCAGATTAGGCAGTACTTC	CASSLSFRGSQIRQYF
TRBV10-3	-	TRBJ2-3	TRBD1	TGTGCCATCAGTGGTGGGACAGGGGGGCCAGATACGCAGTATTTT	CAISGGTGGPDTQYF
TRBV7-8	-	TRBJ2-7	TRBD2	TGTGCCAGCATTCCTATAGCGGGGGGACACCTGCAGTACTTC	CASIPIAGGHLQYF
TRBV24-1	-	TRBJ1-5	TRBD1	TGTGCCACCAGTGATTTGCGGTCGAGGACAGGGGGTCCGAATCAGCCCCAGCATTTT	CATSDLRSRTGGPNQPQHF
TRBV5-6	-	TRBJ1-5	-	TGTGCCAGCAGCTTTGGGTTTTCAGGGGAAAATCAGCCCCAGCATTTT	CASSFGFSGENQPQHF
TRBV12-3/TRBV12-4	-	TRBJ2-3	-	TGTGCCAGCAGCGCCGGGACTACGCAGTATTTT	CASSAGTTQYF
TRBV11-2	-	TRBJ1-5	TRBD1	TGTGCCAGCAGCTTCCTCCCTCCGGGACAGGGGCACTATTATAGCAATCAGCCCCAGCATTTT	CASSFLPPGQGHYYSNQPQHF
TRBV2	-	TRBJ2-1	-	TGTGCCAGCAGCCCGGACTCGAGCTCCTACAATGAGCAGTTCTTC	CASSPDSSSYNEQFF
TRBV7-2	few	TRBJ1-3	-	TGTGCCAGCAGCTTGGCCGGGGGAAACACCATATATTTT	CASSLAGGNTIYF
TRBV12-3/TRBV12-4	-	TRBJ1-1	TRBD1	TGTGCCAGCAGTCCCACGGGACAGGTGAACACTGAAGCTTTCTTT	CASSPTGQVNTEAFF
TRBV12-3/TRBV12-4	-	TRBJ2-5	TRBD2	TGTGCCAGCAGTGCTGGACTAGCGGGAGGTGGGGAGACCCAGTACTTC	CASSAGLAGGGETQYF
TRBV3-1	-	TRBJ2-7	-	TGTGCCAGCAGCCCCGGACCGTGGTGGAACGAGCAGTACTTC	CASSPGPWWNEQYF
TRBV2	-	TRBJ2-5	-	TGTGCCAGCAGGGATCAAGAGACCCAGTACTTC	CASRDQETQYF
TRBV24-1	-	TRBJ1-2	TRBD1	TGTGCCACCAGTGGGACAGGGACCTACTATGGCTACACCTTC	CATSGTGTYYGYTF
TRBV20-1	-	TRBJ1-1	TRBD1	TGCAGTGCTAGAGATCTTAGGACAGGGTCGAACACTGAAGCTTTCTTT	CSARDLRTGSNTEAFF
TRBV11-2	-	TRBJ2-1	-	TGTGCCAGCAGCCGCCAGTCACTAGGATCCATCTACAATGAGCAGTTCTTC	CASSRQSLGSIYNEQFF
TRBV7-2	-	TRBJ2-2	-	TGTGCCAGCAGCTTAGGTGCGGGACACACCGGGGAGCTGTTTTTT	CASSLGAGHTGELFF